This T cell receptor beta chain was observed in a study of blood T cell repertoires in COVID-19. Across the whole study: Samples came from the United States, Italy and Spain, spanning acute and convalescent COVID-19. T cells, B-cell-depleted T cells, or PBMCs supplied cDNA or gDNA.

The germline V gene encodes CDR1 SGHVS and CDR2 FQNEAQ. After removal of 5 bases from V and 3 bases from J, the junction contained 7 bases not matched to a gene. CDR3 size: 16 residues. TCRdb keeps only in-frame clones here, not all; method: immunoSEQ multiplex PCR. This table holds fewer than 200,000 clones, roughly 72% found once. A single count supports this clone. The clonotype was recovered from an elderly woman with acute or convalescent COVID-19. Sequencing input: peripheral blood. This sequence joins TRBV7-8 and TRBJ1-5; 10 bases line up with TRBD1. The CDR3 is CASSIWTGGNNQPQHF. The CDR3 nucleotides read TGTGCCAGCAGCATTTGGACAGGGGGAAACAATCAGCCCCAGCATTTT.